This T cell receptor beta chain appears in the sequencing data of a study of regulatory T cells in long-lasting Graves disease. Across the whole study: Recently diagnosed Graves' patients had received antithyroid drugs for under 3 months.

Researchers made TCR beta libraries by using iRepertoire HTBI primers and running Arm-PCR on CDR3 regions. TCRdb ran MiXCR on the multiplex PCR reads and lists one entry per CDR3 protein. In the table there are more than 450,000 distinct CDR3 sequences, around 16% of which are singletons. This clonotype was counted at least ten times. This sample's time point: newly diagnosed GD, antithyroid drugs for less than 3 months. PBMC-derived RNA was used for the TCR library. CDR1 and CDR2 from the germline V gene are DFQATT and SNEGSKA (reference sequence). There are 15 residues in the CDR3. The trim removed 2 bases at V and 0 bases at J, leaving 4 bases unmatched. The same data also went into a second study, on T cells in Graves' hyperthyroidism and ophthalmopathy. That source notes: Researchers defined stable Graves' hyperthyroidism as no ophthalmopathy progression within 18 months. Diagnostic assessment was based on clinical symptoms, serum thyroxine and TRAb, thyroid ultrasound and orbital computed tomography.

This clonotype originated in a man aged 40-55 years with Graves disease. The rearrangement joins TRBV20-1 to TRBJ2-7; 10 bases agree with TRBD2. Sequenced here: peripheral blood mononuclear cells (PBMCs), sampled at new diagnosis, from a patient treated with antithyroid drugs. CDR3 coding DNA: TGCAGTGCTAGACCCGGACTAGCGGACTCCTACGAGCAGTACTTC. It yields the protein CSARPGLADSYEQYF.